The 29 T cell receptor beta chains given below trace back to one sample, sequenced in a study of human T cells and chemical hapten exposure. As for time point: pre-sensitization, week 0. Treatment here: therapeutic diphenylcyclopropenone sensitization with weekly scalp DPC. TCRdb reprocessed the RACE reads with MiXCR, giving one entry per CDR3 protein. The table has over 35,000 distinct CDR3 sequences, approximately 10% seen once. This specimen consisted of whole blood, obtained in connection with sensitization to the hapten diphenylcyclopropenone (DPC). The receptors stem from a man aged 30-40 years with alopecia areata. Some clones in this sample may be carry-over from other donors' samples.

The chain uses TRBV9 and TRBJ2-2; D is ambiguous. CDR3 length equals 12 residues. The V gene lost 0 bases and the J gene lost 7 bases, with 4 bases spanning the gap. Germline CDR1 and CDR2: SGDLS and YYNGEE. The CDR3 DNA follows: TGTGCCAGCAGCGTAGAGATCGGGGAGCTGTTTTTT. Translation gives CASSVEIGELFF.

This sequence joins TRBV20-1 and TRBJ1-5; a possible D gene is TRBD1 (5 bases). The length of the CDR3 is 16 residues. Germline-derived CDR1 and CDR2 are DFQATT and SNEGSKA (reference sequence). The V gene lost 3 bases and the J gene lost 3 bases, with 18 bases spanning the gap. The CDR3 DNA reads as TGCAGTGCTAGCCAGGGAGGGCCGAGCCCCAATCAGCCCCAGCATTTT. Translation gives CSASQGGPSPNQPQHF.

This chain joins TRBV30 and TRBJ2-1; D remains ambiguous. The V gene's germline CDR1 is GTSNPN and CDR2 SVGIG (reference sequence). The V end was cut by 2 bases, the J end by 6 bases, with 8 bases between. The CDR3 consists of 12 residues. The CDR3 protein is CAWSKIVNEQFF. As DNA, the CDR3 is TGTGCCTGGAGTAAGATAGTCAATGAGCAGTTCTTC.

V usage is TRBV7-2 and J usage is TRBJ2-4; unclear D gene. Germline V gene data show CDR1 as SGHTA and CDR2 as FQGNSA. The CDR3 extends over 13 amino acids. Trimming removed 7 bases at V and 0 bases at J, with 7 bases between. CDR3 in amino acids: CASTTLAKNIQYF. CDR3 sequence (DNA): TGTGCCAGCACTACCTTAGCCAAAAACATTCAGTACTTC.

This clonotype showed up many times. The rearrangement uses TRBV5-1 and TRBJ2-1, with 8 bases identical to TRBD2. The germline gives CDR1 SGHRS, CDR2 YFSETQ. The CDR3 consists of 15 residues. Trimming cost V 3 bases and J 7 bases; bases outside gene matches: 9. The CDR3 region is CASSSGLVPRNEQFF. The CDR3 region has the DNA TGCGCCAGCAGCTCGGGACTAGTGCCTAGGAATGAGCAGTTCTTC.

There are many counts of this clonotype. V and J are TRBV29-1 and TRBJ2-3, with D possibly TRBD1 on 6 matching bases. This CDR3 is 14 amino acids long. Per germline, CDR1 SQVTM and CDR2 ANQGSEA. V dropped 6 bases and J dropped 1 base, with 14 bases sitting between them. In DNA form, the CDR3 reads TGCAGCGTCGCCCAACAGGGCGGCACAGATACGCAGTATTTT. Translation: CSVAQQGGTDTQYF.

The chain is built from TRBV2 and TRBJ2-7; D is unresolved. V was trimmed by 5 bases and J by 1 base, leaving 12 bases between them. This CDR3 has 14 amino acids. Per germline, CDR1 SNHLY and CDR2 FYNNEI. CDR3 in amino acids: CASSLTTVSYEQYF. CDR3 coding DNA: TGTGCCAGCAGTCTCACGACGGTTTCCTACGAGCAGTACTTC.

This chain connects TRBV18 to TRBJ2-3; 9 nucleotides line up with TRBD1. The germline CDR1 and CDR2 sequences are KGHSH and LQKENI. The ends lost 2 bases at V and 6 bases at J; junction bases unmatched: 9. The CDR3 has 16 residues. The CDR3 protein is CASSPFGQGRSDTQYF. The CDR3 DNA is TGTGCCAGCTCACCATTTGGACAGGGGAGATCCGATACGCAGTATTTT.

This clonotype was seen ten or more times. The CDR3 DNA follows: TGTGCCAGCCACCGCCGACTAGGAAACACCGGGGAGCTGTTTTTT. Its translation is CASHRRLGNTGELFF. The J gene is TRBJ2-2, the V gene TRBV6-5, with D perhaps TRBD2 (6 bases). Germline V gene sequence: CDR1 MNHEY, CDR2 SVGAGI. Deletions cut 8 bases from V and 2 bases from J, with 15 bases between. This CDR3 contains 15 residues.

DNA of the CDR3: TGTGCCAGCAGCCTCAGGGAGGGGGAGCAGTACTTC. Its translation: CASSLREGEQYF. This chain connects TRBV12-3 or TRBV12-4 to TRBJ2-7; 7 positions agree with TRBD2. The ends lost 6 bases at V and 7 bases at J; junction bases unmatched: 6. This CDR3 is built from 12 residues.

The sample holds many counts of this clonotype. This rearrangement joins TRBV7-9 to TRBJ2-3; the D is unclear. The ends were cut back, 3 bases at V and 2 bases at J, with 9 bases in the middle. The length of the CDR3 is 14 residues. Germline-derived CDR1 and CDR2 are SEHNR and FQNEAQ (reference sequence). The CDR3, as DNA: TGTGCCAGCAGCTTGGCAGATTACACAGATACGCAGTATTTT. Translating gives CASSLADYTDTQYF.

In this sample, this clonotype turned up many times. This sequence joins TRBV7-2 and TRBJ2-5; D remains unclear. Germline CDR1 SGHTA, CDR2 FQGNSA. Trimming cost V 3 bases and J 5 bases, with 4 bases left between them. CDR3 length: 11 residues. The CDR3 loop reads CASSFLETQYF. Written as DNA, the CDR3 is TGTGCCAGCAGCTTTTTGGAGACCCAGTACTTC.

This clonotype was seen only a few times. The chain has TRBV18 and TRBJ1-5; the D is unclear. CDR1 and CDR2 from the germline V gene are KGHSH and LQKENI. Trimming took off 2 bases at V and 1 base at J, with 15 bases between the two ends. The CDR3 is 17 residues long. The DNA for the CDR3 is TGTGCCAGCTCACCATACCCAAGCTCCCAGAGCAATCAGCCCCAGCATTTT. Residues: CASSPYPSSQSNQPQHF.

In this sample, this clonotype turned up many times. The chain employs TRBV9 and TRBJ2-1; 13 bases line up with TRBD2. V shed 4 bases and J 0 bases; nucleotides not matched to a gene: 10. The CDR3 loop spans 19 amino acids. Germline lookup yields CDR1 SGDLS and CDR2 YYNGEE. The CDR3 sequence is CASSSEGLAGWSSYNEQFF. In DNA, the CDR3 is TGTGCCAGCAGCTCAGAGGGACTAGCGGGGTGGAGCTCCTACAATGAGCAGTTCTTC.

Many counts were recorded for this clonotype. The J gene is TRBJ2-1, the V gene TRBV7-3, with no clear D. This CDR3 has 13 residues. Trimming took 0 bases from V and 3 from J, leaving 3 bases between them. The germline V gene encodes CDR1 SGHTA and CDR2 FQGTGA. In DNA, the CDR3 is TGTGCCAGCAGCTTAACCATCTACAATGAGCAGTTCTTC. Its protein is CASSLTIYNEQFF. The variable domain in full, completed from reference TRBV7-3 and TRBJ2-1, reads GAGVSQTPSNKVTEKGKYVELRCDPISGHTALYWYRQSLGQGPEFLIYFQGTGAADDSGLPNDRFFAVRPEGSVSTLKIQRTERGDSAVYLCASSLTIYNEQFFGPGTRLTVL.

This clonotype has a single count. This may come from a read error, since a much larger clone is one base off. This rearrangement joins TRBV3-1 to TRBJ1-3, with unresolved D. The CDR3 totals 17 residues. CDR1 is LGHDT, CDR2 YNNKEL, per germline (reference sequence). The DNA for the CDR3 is TGTGTCAGCAGCCCCTCCCCGTTGGCAGTCTCTGGAAACACCATATATTTT. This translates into CVSSPSPLAVSGNTIYF.

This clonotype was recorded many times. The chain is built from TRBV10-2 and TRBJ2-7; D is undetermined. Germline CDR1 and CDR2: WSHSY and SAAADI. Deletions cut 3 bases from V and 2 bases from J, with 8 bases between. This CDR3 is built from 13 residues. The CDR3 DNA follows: TGCGCCAGCAGTGAAGGGTTGACCTACGAGCAGTACGTC. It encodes CASSEGLTYEQYV.

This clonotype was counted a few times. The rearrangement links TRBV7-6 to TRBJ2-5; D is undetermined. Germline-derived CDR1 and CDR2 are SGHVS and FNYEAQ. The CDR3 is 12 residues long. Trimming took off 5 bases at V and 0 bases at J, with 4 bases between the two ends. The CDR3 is CASSQYQETQYF. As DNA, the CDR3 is TGTGCCAGCAGCCAGTACCAAGAGACCCAGTACTTC.

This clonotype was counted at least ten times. Here the CDR3 DNA reads TGTGCCAGCTCACCTTCCAGCGGACCAGATACGCAGTATTTT. Its translation is CASSPSSGPDTQYF. The chain couples TRBV18 to TRBJ2-3; possible D gene TRBD2, 5 bases. Germline CDR1 KGHSH, CDR2 LQKENI. Between the trimmed V and J ends, which lost 3 bases and 4 bases, there was a span of 11 bases. CDR3 length equals 14 residues.

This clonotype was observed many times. CDR3 amino acids: CASSYSAGTGYNQPQHF. The CDR3 nucleotides read TGTGCCAGCAGTTACTCGGCCGGGACAGGGTACAATCAGCCCCAGCATTTT. The chain employs TRBV6-2 or TRBV6-3 and TRBJ1-5; 9 nucleotides agree with TRBD1. Per germline, CDR1 MNHEY and CDR2 SVGEGT. The CDR3 covers 17 residues. V shed 0 bases and J 3 bases; nucleotides not matched to a gene: 6.

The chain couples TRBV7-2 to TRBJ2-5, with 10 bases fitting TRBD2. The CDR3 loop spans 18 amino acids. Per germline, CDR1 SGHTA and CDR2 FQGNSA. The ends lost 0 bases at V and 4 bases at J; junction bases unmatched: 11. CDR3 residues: CASSLAILAGEGGETQYF. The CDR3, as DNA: TGTGCCAGCAGCTTAGCGATCCTAGCGGGAGAGGGAGGAGAGACCCAGTACTTC. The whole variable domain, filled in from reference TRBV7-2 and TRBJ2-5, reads GAGVSQSPSNKVTEKGKDVELRCDPISGHTALYWYRQSLGQGLEFLIYFQGNSAPDKSGLPSDRFSAERTGGSVSTLTIQRTQQEDSAVYLCASSLAILAGEGGETQYFGPGTRLLVL.

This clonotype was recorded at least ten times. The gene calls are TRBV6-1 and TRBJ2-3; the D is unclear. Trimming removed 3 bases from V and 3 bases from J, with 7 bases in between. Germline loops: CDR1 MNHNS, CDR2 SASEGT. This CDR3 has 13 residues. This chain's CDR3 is CASSDSFTDTQYF. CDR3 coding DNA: TGTGCCAGCAGTGACTCGTTTACAGATACGCAGTATTTT.

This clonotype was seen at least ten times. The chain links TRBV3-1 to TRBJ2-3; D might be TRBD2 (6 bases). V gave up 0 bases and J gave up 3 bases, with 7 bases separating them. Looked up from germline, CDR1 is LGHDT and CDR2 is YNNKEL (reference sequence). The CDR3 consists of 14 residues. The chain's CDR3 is CASSQDGGTDTQYF. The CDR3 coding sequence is TGTGCCAGCAGCCAAGATGGGGGGACAGATACGCAGTATTTT.

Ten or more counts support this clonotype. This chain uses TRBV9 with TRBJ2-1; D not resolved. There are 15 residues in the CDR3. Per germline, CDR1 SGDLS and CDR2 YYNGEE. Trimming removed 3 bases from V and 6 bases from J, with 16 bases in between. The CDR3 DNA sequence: TGTGCCAGCAGCGCCAGTGGTAACTACTTCAATGAGCAGTTCTTC. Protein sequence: CASSASGNYFNEQFF.

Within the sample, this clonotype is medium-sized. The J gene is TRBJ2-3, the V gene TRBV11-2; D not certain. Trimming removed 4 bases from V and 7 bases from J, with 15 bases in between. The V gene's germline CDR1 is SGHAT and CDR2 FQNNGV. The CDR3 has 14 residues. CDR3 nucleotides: TGTGCCAGCAGCTCCGACTTCCGCGGCTATACGCAGTATTTT. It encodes CASSSDFRGYTQYF.

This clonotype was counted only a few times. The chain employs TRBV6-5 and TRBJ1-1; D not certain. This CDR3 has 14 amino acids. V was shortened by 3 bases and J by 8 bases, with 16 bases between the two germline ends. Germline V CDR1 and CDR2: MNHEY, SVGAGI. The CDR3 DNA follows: TGTGCCAGCAGTTATCCTAACATCGGCTCAGAAGCTTTCTTT. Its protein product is CASSYPNIGSEAFF.

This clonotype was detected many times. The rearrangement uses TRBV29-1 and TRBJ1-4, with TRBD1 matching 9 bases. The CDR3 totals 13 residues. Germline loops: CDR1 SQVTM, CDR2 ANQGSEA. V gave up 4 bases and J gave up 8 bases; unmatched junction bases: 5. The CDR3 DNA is TGCAGCGTTGGCGGGACAGGGAAAGAAAAACTGTTTTTT. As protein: CSVGGTGKEKLFF. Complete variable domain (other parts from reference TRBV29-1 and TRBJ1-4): SAVISQKPSRDICQRGTSLTIQCQVDSQVTMMFWYRQQPGQSLTLIATANQGSEATYESGFVIDKFPISRPNLTFSTLTVSNMSPEDSSIYLCSVGGTGKEKLFFGSGTQLSVL.

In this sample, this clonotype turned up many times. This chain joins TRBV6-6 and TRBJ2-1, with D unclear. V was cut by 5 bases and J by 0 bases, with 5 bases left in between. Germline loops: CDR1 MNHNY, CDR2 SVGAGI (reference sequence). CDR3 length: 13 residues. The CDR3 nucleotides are TGTGCCAGCAGTAGAAGCTCCTACAATGAGCAGTTCTTC. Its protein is CASSRSSYNEQFF.

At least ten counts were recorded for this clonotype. The CDR3 DNA reads as TGCAGCGTTGTACCGCGCGAAAGCTCTGGGGCCAACGTCCTGACTTTC. Translation: CSVVPRESSGANVLTF. The chain employs TRBV29-1 and TRBJ2-6; D unclear. The CDR3 consists of 16 residues. The V and J ends lost 4 bases and 0 bases respectively, with 13 bases between them. Per germline, CDR1 SQVTM and CDR2 ANQGSEA.